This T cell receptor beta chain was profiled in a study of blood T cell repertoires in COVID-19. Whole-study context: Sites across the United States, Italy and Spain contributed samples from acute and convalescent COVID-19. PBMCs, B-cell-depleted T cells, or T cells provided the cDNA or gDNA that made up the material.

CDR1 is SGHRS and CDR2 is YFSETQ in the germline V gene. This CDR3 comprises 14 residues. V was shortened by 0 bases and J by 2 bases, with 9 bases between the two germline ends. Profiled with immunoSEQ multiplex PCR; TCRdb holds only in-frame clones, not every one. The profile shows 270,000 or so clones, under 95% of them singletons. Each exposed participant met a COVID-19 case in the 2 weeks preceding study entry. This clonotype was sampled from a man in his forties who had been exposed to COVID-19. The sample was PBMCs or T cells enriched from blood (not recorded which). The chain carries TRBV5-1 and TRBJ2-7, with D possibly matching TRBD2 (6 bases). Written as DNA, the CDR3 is TGCGCCAGCAGCTTGGCGGGGGTAGCCTACGAGCAGTACTTC. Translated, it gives CASSLAGVAYEQYF.